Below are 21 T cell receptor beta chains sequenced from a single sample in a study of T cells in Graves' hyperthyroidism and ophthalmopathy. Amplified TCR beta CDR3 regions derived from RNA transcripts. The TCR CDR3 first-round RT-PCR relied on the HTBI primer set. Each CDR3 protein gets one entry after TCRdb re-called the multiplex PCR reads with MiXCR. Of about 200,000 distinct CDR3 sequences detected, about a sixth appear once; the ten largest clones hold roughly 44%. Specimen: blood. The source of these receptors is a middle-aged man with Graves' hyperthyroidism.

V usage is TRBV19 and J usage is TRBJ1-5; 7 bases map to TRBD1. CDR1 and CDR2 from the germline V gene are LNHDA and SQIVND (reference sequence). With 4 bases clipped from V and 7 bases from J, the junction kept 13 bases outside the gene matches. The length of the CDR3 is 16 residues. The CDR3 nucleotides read TGTGCCAGTAGTACCCACATGAGGACAGGCCAGCAGCCCCAGCATTTT. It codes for CASSTHMRTGQQPQHF.

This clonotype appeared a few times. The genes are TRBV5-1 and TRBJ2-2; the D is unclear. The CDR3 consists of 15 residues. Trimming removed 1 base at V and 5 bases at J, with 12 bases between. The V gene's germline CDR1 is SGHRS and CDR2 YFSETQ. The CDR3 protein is CASSLSPIGTGELFF. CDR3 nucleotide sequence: TGCGCCAGCAGCTTGAGTCCTATAGGTACCGGGGAGCTGTTTTTT.

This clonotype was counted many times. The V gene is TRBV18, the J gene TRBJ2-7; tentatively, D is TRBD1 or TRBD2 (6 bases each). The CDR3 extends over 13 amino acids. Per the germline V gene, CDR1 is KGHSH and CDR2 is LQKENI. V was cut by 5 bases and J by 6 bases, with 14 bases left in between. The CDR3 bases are TGTGCCAGCTCAGGGGGGCAGGTCGGCGAGCAGTACTTC. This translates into CASSGGQVGEQYF.

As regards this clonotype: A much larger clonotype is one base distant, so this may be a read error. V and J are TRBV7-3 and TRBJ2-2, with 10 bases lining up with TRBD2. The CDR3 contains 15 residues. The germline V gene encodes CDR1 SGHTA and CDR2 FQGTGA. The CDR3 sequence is CASKMGLANTGEPFF. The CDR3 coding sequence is TGTGCCAGCAAGATGGGACTAGCGAACACCGGGGAGCCGTTTTTT.

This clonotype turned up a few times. The CDR3 DNA follows: TGTGCCAGCAGTTATAGGGGTTTTGATTCACCCTATGGCTACACCTTC. Its translation is CASSYRGFDSPYGYTF. V gene TRBV27 combines with J gene TRBJ1-2, with D maybe TRBD1 (5 bases). This CDR3 spans 16 amino acids. The germline CDR1 and CDR2 sequences are MNHEY and SMNVEV (reference sequence). Trimming took 4 bases from V and 4 from J, leaving 19 bases between them.

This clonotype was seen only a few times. CDR3: CASSQGQREQYF. The CDR3 DNA follows: TGCGCCAGCAGCCAAGGACAACGAGAGCAGTACTTC. The rearrangement uses TRBV4-3 and TRBJ2-7, with D uncertain. The germline CDR1 and CDR2 sequences are LGHNA and YSLEER. V shed 1 base and J shed 7 bases, with 8 bases lying between them. The CDR3 contains 12 residues.

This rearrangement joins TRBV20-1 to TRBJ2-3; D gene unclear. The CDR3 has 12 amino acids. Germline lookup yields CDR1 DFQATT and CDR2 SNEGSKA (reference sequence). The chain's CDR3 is CSYLWATDTQYF. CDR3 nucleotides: TGCAGCTACTTGTGGGCCACAGATACGCAGTATTTT.

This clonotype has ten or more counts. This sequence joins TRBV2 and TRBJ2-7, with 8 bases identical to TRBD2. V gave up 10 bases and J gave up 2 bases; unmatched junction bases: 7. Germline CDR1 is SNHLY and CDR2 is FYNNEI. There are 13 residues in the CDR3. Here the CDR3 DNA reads TGTGCCATCCAGCGGGGGCACGCCTACGAGCAGTACTTC. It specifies CAIQRGHAYEQYF.

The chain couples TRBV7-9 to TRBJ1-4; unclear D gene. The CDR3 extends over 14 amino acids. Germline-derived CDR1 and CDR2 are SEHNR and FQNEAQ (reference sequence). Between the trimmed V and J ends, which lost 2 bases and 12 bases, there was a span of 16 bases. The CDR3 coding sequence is TGTGCCAGCAGCTTACTTTTAGCGGAAACTGAACTGTTTTTT. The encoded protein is CASSLLLAETELFF.

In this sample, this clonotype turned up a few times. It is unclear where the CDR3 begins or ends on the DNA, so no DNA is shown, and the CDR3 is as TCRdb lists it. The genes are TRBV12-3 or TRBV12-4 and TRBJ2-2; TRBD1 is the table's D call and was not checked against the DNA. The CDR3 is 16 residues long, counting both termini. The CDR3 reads CASILGGGGFTGELFF.

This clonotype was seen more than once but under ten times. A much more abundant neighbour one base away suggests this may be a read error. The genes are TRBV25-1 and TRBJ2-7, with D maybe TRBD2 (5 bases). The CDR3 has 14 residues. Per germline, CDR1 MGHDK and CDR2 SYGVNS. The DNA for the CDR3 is TGTACCAGCAGTGAAAGCCGCGGGTATACCCGGCAGTACTTC. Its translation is CTSSESRGYTRQYF.

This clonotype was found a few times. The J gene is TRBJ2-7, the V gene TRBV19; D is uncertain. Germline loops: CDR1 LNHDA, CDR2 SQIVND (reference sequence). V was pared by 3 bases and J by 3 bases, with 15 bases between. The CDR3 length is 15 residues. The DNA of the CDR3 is TGTGCCAGTAGTATTCTACCCGGACCGGGCTACGAGCAGTACTTC. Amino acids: CASSILPGPGYEQYF.

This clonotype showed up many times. For the CDR3, the DNA is TGTGCCACCAGCAGAGATTGGGGGGCGGAAAAACTGTTTTTT. Translating it yields CATSRDWGAEKLFF. The V call is TRBV15, the J call TRBJ1-4, with D perhaps matching TRBD1 (6 bases). The CDR3 is 14 residues long. CDR1 is LNHNV, CDR2 YYDKDF, per germline (reference sequence). V was cut by 0 bases and J by 8 bases, with 10 bases left in between.

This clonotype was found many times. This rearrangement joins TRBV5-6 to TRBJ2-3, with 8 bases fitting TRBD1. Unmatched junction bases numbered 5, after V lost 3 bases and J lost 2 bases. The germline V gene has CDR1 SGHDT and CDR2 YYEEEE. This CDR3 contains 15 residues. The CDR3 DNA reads TGTGCCAGCAGCTCCACGGGACAGGCCACAGATACGCAGTATTTT. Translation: CASSSTGQATDTQYF. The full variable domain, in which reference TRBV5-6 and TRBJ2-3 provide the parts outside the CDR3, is DAGVTQSPTHLIKTRGQQVTLRCSPKSGHDTVSWYQQALGQGPQFIFQYYEEEERQRGNFPDRFSGHQFPNYSSELNVNALLLGDSALYLCASSSTGQATDTQYFGPGTRLTVL.

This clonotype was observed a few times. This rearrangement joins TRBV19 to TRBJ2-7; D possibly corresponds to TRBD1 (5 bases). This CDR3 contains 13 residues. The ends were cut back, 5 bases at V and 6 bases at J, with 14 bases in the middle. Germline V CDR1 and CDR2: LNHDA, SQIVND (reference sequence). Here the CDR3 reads CASSPIRGAEQYF. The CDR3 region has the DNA TGTGCCAGTAGTCCGATTAGGGGTGCCGAGCAGTACTTC.

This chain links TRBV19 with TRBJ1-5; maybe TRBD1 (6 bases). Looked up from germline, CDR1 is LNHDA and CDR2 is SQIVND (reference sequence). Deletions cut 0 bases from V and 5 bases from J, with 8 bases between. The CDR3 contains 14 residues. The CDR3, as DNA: TGTGCCAGTAGTATAGAAGGGGGGTATCAGCCCCAGCATTTT. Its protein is CASSIEGGYQPQHF.

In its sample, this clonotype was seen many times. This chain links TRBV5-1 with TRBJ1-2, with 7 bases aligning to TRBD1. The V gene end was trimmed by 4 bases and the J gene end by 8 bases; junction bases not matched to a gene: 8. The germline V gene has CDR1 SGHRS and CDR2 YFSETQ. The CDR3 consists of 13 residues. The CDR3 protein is CASSTQGRGGYTF. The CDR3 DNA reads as TGCGCCAGCAGCACACAGGGGAGGGGAGGCTACACCTTC.

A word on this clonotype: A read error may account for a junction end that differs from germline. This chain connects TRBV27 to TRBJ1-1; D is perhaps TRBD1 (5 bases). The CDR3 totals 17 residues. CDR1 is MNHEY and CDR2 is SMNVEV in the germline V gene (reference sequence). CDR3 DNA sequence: TGTGCCAGCAGTTTATTTTACTCGGGACTCATGAACGCTGAAGCTTTCTTT. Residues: CASSLFYSGLMNAEAFF.

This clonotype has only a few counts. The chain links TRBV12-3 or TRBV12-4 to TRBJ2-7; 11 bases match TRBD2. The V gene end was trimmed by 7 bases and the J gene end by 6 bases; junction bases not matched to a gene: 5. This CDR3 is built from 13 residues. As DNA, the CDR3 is TGTGCCAGCACCCCGGGACTAGCGGCCGAGCAGTACTTC. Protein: CASTPGLAAEQYF.

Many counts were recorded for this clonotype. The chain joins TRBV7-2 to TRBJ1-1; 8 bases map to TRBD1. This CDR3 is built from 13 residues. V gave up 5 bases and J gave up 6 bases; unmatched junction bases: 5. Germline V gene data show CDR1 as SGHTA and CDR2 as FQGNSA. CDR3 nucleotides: TGTGCCAGCAGCCAGGACAGGGTTGCTGAAGCTTTCTTT. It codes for CASSQDRVAEAFF.

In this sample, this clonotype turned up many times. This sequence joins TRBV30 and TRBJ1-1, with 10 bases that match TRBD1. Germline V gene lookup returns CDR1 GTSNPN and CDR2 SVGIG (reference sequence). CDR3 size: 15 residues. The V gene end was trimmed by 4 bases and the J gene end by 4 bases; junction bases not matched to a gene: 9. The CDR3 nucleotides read TGTGCCTGGACCCAACAGGGACAGGGGACCACTGAAGCTTTCTTT. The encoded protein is CAWTQQGQGTTEAFF.